This entry concerns a single TCR beta chain. The CDR3 covers 14 residues. Germline CDR1 is LGHNA and CDR2 is YSLEER. V lost 0 bases to trimming and J lost 3 bases, with 7 bases between them. This sample stems from a study of shared clonotypes between healthy human individuals. The protocol was immunoSEQ multiplex PCR, while the TCRdb copy is restricted to in-frame clones and leaves out a portion. Among about 1,500,000 clones listed, roughly 96% were seen once. The TCR sequence derives from a man between 25 and 39 years old in good health. Specimen: naive CD4+ T cells sorted from blood. Subset reported: CD45RA+ positively selected. The chain employs TRBV4-3 and TRBJ2-3; D unclear. The CDR3 loop reads CASSQDSLTDTQYF. Here the CDR3 DNA reads TGCGCCAGCAGCCAAGATTCTTTAACAGATACGCAGTATTTT.